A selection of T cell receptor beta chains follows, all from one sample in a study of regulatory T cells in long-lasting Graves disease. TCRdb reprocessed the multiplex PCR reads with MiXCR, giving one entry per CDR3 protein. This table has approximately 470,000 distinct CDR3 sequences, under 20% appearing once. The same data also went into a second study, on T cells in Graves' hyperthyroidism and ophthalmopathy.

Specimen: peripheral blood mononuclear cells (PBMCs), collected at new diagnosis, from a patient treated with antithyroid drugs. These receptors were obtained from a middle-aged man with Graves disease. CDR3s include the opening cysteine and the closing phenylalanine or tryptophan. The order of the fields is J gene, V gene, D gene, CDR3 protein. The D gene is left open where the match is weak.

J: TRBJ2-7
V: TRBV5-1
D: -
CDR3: CASRLADEQYF

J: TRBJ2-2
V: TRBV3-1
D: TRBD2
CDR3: CASSQDWGRAPGELFF

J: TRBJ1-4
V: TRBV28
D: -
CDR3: CASSLGFASNEKLFF

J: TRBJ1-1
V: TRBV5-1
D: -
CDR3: CASSPDNRLNTEAFF

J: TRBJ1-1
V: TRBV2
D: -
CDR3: CASSEDGTRRGEAFF

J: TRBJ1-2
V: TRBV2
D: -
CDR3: CASEEGYHGYTF

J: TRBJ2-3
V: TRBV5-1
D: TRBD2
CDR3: CASSPTAGWGTDTQYF

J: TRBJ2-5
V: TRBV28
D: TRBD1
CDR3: CASSLTGVGETQYF

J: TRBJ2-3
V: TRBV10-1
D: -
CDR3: CASSELIFGSPDTQYF

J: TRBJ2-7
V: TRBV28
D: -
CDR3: CASSPVSWSGDSYEQYF

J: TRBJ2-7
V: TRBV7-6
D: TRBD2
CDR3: CASSWTSDDEQYF

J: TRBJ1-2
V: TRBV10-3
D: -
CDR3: CAITVGAQNGYTF

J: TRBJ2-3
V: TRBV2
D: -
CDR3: CASSGGTHTQYF

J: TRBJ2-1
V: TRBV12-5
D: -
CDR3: CASGGPGTISYNEQFF

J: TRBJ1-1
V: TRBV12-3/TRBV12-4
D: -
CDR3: CASSFKNMNTEAFF

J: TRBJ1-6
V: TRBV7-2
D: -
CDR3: CASSFGRVHSPLHF

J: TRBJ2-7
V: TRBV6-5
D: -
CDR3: CASSYFRVGEQYF

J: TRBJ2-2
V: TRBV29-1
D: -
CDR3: CSALLRGRELFF

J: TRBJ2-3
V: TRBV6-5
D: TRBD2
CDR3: CASSYQAGGPGTQYF

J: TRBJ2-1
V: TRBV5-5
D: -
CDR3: CASSPTTAGGQFF

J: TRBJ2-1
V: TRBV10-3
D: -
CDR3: CAISEGRQSDEQFF

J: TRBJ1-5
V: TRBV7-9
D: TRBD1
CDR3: CASSSGGPSNQPQHF

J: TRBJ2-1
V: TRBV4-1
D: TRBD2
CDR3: CASSQPTSGRNNEQFF

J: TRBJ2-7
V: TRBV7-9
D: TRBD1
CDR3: CASSFRDRVYEQYF

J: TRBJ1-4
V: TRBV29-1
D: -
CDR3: CSVVSGGQTNEKLFF

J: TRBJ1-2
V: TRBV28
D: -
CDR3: CASNSKYGYTF

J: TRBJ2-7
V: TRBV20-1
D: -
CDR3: CSARVMDSGLSYEQYF

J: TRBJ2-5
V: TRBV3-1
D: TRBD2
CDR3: CASSQRAGGGAQETQYF